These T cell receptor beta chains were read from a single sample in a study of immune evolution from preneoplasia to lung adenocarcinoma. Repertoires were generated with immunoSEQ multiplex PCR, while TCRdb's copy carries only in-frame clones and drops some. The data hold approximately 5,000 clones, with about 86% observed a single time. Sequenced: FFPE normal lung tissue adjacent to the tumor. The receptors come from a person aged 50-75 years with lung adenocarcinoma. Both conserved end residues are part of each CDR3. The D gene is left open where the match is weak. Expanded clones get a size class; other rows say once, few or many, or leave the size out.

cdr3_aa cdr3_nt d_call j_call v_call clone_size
CAIRRVSGANVLTF TGTGCCATCAGACGAGTCTCTGGGGCCAACGTCCTGACTTTC . TRBJ2-6 TRBV10-3 .
CASSPTGVLLSSGANVLTF TGTGCCAGCAGCCCGACAGGGGTCCTCTTATCCTCTGGGGCCAACGTCCTGACTTTC TRBD1 TRBJ2-6 TRBV11-2 .
CASSTPGGLAIDTQYF TGCGCCAGCAGTACCCCCGGGGGACTAGCTATAGATACGCAGTATTTT TRBD2 TRBJ2-3 TRBV5-1 .
CASSPSWGSGYTF TGTGCCAGCAGTCCCTCATGGGGTTCGGGCTACACCTTC . TRBJ1-2 TRBV27 .
CASSEWKGSLNEQFF TGTGCCAGCAGTGAATGGAAGGGCTCACTCAATGAGCAGTTCTTC . TRBJ2-1 TRBV25-1 few
CASSWGGASYNEQFF TGCGCCAGCAGCTGGGGGGGCGCCTCCTACAATGAGCAGTTCTTC . TRBJ2-1 TRBV5-1 .
CASSGGDTGELFF TGTGCCAGCAGCGGTGGGGATACCGGGGAGCTGTTTTTT . TRBJ2-2 TRBV11-1 .
CASSLAGQARSYGYTF TGTGCCAGCAGCTTGGCCGGACAGGCTCGGTCTTATGGCTACACCTTC TRBD1 TRBJ1-2 TRBV5-6 .
CASSFPKTGQGAANEKLFF TGTGCCAGCAGCTTTCCCAAAACGGGACAGGGGGCCGCTAATGAAAAACTGTTTTTT TRBD1 TRBJ1-4 TRBV7-9 .
CAGRRGGGTGELFF TGTGCCGGACGACGCGGGGGCGGGACCGGGGAGCTGTTTTTT . TRBJ2-2 TRBV28 .
CASSLAISGSSYEQYF TGTGCCAGCAGCTTAGCGATTAGCGGGAGCTCATACGAGCAGTACTTC TRBD2 TRBJ2-7 TRBV11-1 .
CSVVFEGNSLEQYF TGCAGCGTTGTTTTCGAAGGCAACTCTCTCGAGCAGTACTTC . TRBJ2-7 TRBV29-1 .
CASRAAVPTGELFF TGTGCCAGCAGGGCAGCTGTCCCCACCGGGGAGCTGTTTTTT . TRBJ2-2 TRBV28 .
CASRGTGIIQYF TGTGCCAGCAGAGGAACAGGGATCATTCAGTACTTC . TRBJ2-4 TRBV25-1 .
CASSRGLHTEAFF TGTGCCAGCAGTCGGGGGCTACACACTGAAGCTTTCTTT . TRBJ1-1 TRBV6-5 .
CASSLVGLARDTQYF TGTGCCAGCAGCTTAGTGGGACTAGCCCGAGATACGCAGTATTTT TRBD2 TRBJ2-3 TRBV7-2 .
CASSDQRNTEAFF TGTGCCAGCAGTGATCAGAGGAACACTGAAGCTTTCTTT . TRBJ1-1 TRBV6-1 .
CASSLAGTSGGYEQYF TGCGCCAGCAGCTTGGCCGGGACTAGCGGAGGCTACGAGCAGTACTTC TRBD2 TRBJ2-7 TRBV5-1 once
CASSLGHSYEQYF TGTGCCAGCAGCTTAGGACATTCCTACGAGCAGTACTTC . TRBJ2-7 TRBV11-2 .
CAWSLVGNQPQHF TGTGCCTGGAGTCTCGTGGGCAATCAGCCCCAGCATTTT . TRBJ1-5 TRBV30 .
CASSPGTVAYEQYF TGTGCCAGTAGTCCCGGGACAGTTGCCTACGAGCAGTACTTC TRBD1 TRBJ2-7 TRBV19 .
CASSSRDRQGSYEQYF TGTGCCAGCTCTTCCAGGGACAGGCAAGGCTCCTACGAGCAGTACTTC TRBD1 TRBJ2-7 TRBV18 once
CASSLGQAGGFSGNTIYF TGTGCCAGCAGCCTGGGCCAGGCAGGTGGCTTCTCTGGAAACACCATATATTTT . TRBJ1-3 TRBV7-9 .
CASSQNREQYF TGCGCCAGCAGCCAAAACCGGGAGCAGTACTTC . TRBJ2-7 TRBV4-1 .
CASSLLAGGQWDTQYF TGTGCCAGCAGCTTGCTAGCGGGGGGGCAATGGGATACGCAGTATTTT TRBD2 TRBJ2-3 TRBV5-6 .
CASSLPRAGLSEQYF TGCGCCAGCAGCCTTCCCAGGGCAGGGCTTTCCGAGCAGTACTTC . TRBJ2-7 TRBV5-1 .
CSVTGTRAYEQYF TGCAGCGTAACCGGGACACGCGCCTACGAGCAGTACTTC . TRBJ2-7 TRBV29-1 .
CASSQDPAGAPDTQYF TGTGCCAGCAGCCAAGATCCGGCGGGAGCGCCAGATACGCAGTATTTT TRBD2 TRBJ2-3 TRBV4-2 .
CASSQGLAGGKSSYNEQFF TGCGCCAGCAGCCAAGGACTAGCGGGGGGCAAGAGCTCCTACAATGAGCAGTTCTTC TRBD2 TRBJ2-1 TRBV4-1 .
CASSLTQGWDGYTF TGTGCCAGCAGCTTAACGCAGGGATGGGATGGCTACACCTTC . TRBJ1-2 TRBV7-2 .
CASSLGKDQPQHF TGTGCCAGCAGTTTAGGTAAAGATCAGCCCCAGCATTTT . TRBJ1-5 TRBV27 .
CASSVDLSGELFF TGTGCCAGCAGCGTAGACTTATCCGGGGAGCTGTTTTTT . TRBJ2-2 TRBV9 few
CASRPGQGDGYTF TGTGCCAGCAGGCCGGGACAGGGGGACGGCTACACCTTC TRBD1 TRBJ1-2 TRBV2 once
CASRTQAGREQFF TGTGCCAGCAGAACCCAAGCGGGACGTGAGCAGTTCTTC TRBD2 TRBJ2-1 TRBV28 .
CASSFSGPPDTQYF TGTGCCAGCAGCTTTTCAGGGCCCCCAGATACGCAGTATTTT . TRBJ2-3 TRBV7-3 once
CASSLGGQTYNEQFF TGCGCCAGCAGCTTGGGCGGGCAAACCTACAATGAGCAGTTCTTC . TRBJ2-1 TRBV5-1 few
CASSPDRGHSPLHF TGTGCCAGCAGCCCGGACAGGGGGCATTCACCCCTCCACTTT TRBD1 TRBJ1-6 TRBV7-9 .
CASSFPAGENTGELFF TGCGCCAGCAGCTTTCCAGCGGGAGAAAACACCGGGGAGCTGTTTTTT TRBD2 TRBJ2-2 TRBV5-1 once
CASSIQPPTGELFF TGTGCCAGTAGTATACAGCCTCCCACCGGGGAGCTGTTTTTT . TRBJ2-2 TRBV19 .
CSVGGGAADTQYF TGCAGCGTTGGCGGGGGGGCGGCAGATACGCAGTATTTT TRBD2 TRBJ2-3 TRBV29-1 once
CASSLEGDFNQPQHF TGCGCCAGCAGCTTGGAAGGGGATTTCAATCAGCCCCAGCATTTT . TRBJ1-5 TRBV5-1 once
CASRKQADPTYEQYF TGTGCCAGCAGGAAACAAGCTGACCCGACCTACGAGCAGTACTTC . TRBJ2-7 TRBV6-1 .
CASSLAPSESYEQYF TGTGCCAGCAGCTTAGCCCCTAGCGAAAGCTACGAGCAGTACTTC . TRBJ2-7 TRBV7-2 .
CASSQDSRELGEQFF TGTGCCAGCAGCCAAGACTCGCGGGAGTTGGGTGAGCAGTTCTTC TRBD2 TRBJ2-1 TRBV14 few
CASSLDVSTDTQYF TGTGCCAGCAGCCTGGACGTAAGCACAGATACGCAGTATTTT . TRBJ2-3 TRBV9 .
CASSPVARGELFF TGTGCCAGCAGCCCTGTCGCTCGGGGGGAGCTGTTTTTT . TRBJ2-2 TRBV5-6 .